The next 12 T cell receptor beta chains were all read from a single sample in a study of blood T cell repertoires in COVID-19. The protocol was immunoSEQ multiplex PCR, while the TCRdb copy is restricted to in-frame clones and leaves out a portion. The table shows 200,000 to 250,000 clones, with under 85% occurring only once. Sequencing used peripheral blood. Every receptor here comes from a woman aged 25-40 years with COVID-19, enrolled during active disease.

This sequence joins TRBV30 and TRBJ1-2; no clear D gene. V was trimmed by 5 bases and J by 4 bases, leaving 11 bases between them. The CDR3 runs 12 residues. Per germline, CDR1 GTSNPN and CDR2 SVGIG (reference sequence). The CDR3 DNA reads as TGTGCCTGGCCCCGGTCTGGCTATGGCTACACCTTC. Translation gives CAWPRSGYGYTF.

The DNA of the CDR3 is TGTGCCAGCAGTTTACGGCGCGGGGTCCAAGAGACCCAGTACTTC. It translates to CASSLRRGVQETQYF. This chain links TRBV27 with TRBJ2-5, with D possibly matching TRBD2 (6 bases). There are 15 residues in the CDR3. V lost 2 bases to trimming and J lost 1 base, with 11 bases between them. CDR1 MNHEY and CDR2 SMNVEV come from the germline V gene (reference sequence).

The J gene is TRBJ2-3, the V gene TRBV27, with TRBD2 matching over 7 bases. V trimming: 6 bases; J trimming: 2 bases; junction bases outside the gene matches: 8. The V gene's germline CDR1 is MNHEY and CDR2 SMNVEV (reference sequence). The CDR3 is 15 residues long. The CDR3: CASSLRAGDTDTQYF. DNA for the CDR3: TGTGCCAGCAGCCTACGGGCGGGGGACACAGATACGCAGTATTTT.

The chain joins TRBV5-4 to TRBJ1-1, with 8 bases that match TRBD1. The CDR3 is made up of 16 amino acids. V lost 2 bases, J lost 5 bases, and 11 bases stayed unmatched. The germline gives CDR1 SGHNT, CDR2 YYREEE (reference sequence). CDR3: CASSFIGQGGKTEAFF. The DNA for the CDR3 is TGTGCCAGCAGCTTTATCGGACAGGGAGGGAAGACTGAAGCTTTCTTT.

The count of this clone is one. The chain uses TRBV19 and TRBJ2-2, with D possibly being TRBD1 (5 bases). This CDR3 contains 12 residues. The germline gives CDR1 LNHDA, CDR2 SQIVND (reference sequence). Trimming took 6 bases from V and 7 from J, leaving 9 bases between them. The DNA of the CDR3 is TGTGCCAGTAGCCCCAGGGTCGGGGAGCTGTTTTTT. It yields the protein CASSPRVGELFF. Complete variable domain (other parts from reference TRBV19 and TRBJ2-2): DGGITQSPKYLFRKEGQNVTLSCEQNLNHDAMYWYRQDPGQGLRLIYYSQIVNDFQKGDIAEGYSVSREKKESFPLTVTSAQKNPTAFYLCASSPRVGELFFGEGSRLTVL.

The chain links TRBV28 to TRBJ2-1, with D maybe TRBD2 (6 bases). Germline assignment: CDR1 MDHEN and CDR2 SYDVKM. Trimming stripped 4 bases from V and 0 bases from J, with 16 bases between. CDR3 length: 17 amino acids. This CDR3 is CASSSTRGSSSYNEQFF. The CDR3 DNA reads as TGTGCCAGCAGTTCAACCCGGGGGTCGAGCTCCTACAATGAGCAGTTCTTC.

The chain carries TRBV6-6 and TRBJ1-6; 12 bases map to TRBD1. Germline CDR1 is MNHNY and CDR2 is SVGAGI (reference sequence). There are 15 residues in the CDR3. J gave up 8 bases and V 6 bases, and 5 bases lay outside the gene matches. Here the CDR3 DNA reads TGTGCCAGCAGCCGGGACAGGGGGCGCGATTCACCCCTCCACTTT. This codes for CASSRDRGRDSPLHF.

This clone has a count of ten or more. The V and J genes are TRBV27 and TRBJ1-5; D possibly corresponds to TRBD1 (5 bases). Germline V lookup: CDR1 MNHEY, CDR2 SMNVEV (reference sequence). V dropped 4 bases and J dropped 6 bases, with 16 bases sitting between them. The CDR3 extends over 15 amino acids. CDR3 protein: CASSSSAGRRQPQHF. CDR3 DNA: TGTGCCAGCAGTTCCTCGGCAGGGCGGCGTCAGCCCCAGCATTTT.

J is TRBJ1-2 and V is TRBV30; 10 bases fit TRBD1. Germline-derived CDR1 and CDR2 are GTSNPN and SVGIG (reference sequence). V was pared by 0 bases and J by 8 bases, with 3 bases of the junction left unmatched. The CDR3 has 13 amino acids. CDR3 sequence: CAWSVRDRGGYTF. The CDR3 bases are TGTGCCTGGAGTGTACGGGACAGGGGCGGCTACACCTTC.

This chain uses TRBV18 with TRBJ1-5, with a weak D call TRBD1 (6 bases). The CDR3 spans 15 residues. Trimming took 2 bases from V and 2 from J, leaving 10 bases between them. The germline CDR1 and CDR2 sequences are KGHSH and LQKENI. For the CDR3, the DNA is TGTGCCAGCTCACCAGCACAGGGCGGCAATCAGCCCCAGCATTTT. It codes for CASSPAQGGNQPQHF.

The chain uses TRBV11-2 and TRBJ1-2, with TRBD1 matching over 7 bases. V lost 3 bases, J lost 8 bases, and 15 bases stayed unmatched. The CDR3 extends over 16 amino acids. Germline CDR1 and CDR2: SGHAT and FQNNGV. CDR3 loop: CASSFGVGGRGLGYTF. The CDR3 nucleotides are TGTGCCAGCAGCTTCGGAGTAGGGGGCCGGGGTTTAGGCTACACCTTC.

The V and J genes are TRBV5-6 and TRBJ1-2; no definite D call. V dropped 1 base and J dropped 2 bases, with 6 bases sitting between them. Germline CDR1 is SGHDT and CDR2 is YYEEEE. This CDR3 is built from 13 residues. The chain's CDR3 is CASSLLVNYGYTF. The CDR3 nucleotides read TGTGCCAGCAGCTTGTTAGTAAACTATGGCTACACCTTC.